Following are 31 T cell receptor beta chains from one sample sequenced in a study of T cell repertoires in cytomegalovirus infection (dated by TCRdb to between 2018 and 2021). TCRdb names Illumina HiSeq 1500 as the instrument used. TCRdb reprocessing: public reads trimmed at Q25 with fastp, clones called with MiXCR, in-frame beta chains kept. CDR3 protein duplicates are merged, each entry listing the most common genes and DNA. The sample records 290,000 or so distinct CDR3 sequences, more than 20% of which are singletons. 11% to 15% of the sample belongs to the ten largest clones. The sequencing sample was made of PBMCs. Receptors were obtained from a human donor in good health (CMV status not recorded). Some clones in this sample may be carry-over from other donors' samples.

This clonotype was counted many times. The CDR3 loop reads CASSLHLAASYEQYF. For the CDR3, the DNA is TGTGCCAGCAGCTTACACCTAGCGGCCTCCTACGAGCAGTACTTC. The V and J genes are TRBV7-2 and TRBJ2-7; 7 positions agree with TRBD2. The junction had 4 bases not matched to a gene; V was cut back by 2 bases and J by 0 bases. Looked up from germline, CDR1 is SGHTA and CDR2 is FQGNSA. This CDR3 is 15 amino acids long.

This rearrangement joins TRBV7-2 to TRBJ1-1; unclear D gene. Germline CDR1 is SGHTA and CDR2 is FQGNSA. Trimming stripped 1 base from V and 4 bases from J, with 10 bases between. The CDR3 is 14 residues long. The chain's CDR3 is CASSLGGTSTEAFF. The CDR3 DNA follows: TGTGCCAGCAGCTTAGGGGGAACGAGCACTGAAGCTTTCTTT.

This clonotype was recorded only once. The chain employs TRBV15 and TRBJ2-1, with 7 bases identical to TRBD1. The CDR3 totals 14 residues. CDR1 and CDR2 (germline): LNHNV, YYDKDF (reference sequence). J lost 4 bases, V lost 0 bases, and 0 bases had no gene match. This CDR3 is CATSREQGYNEQFF. The CDR3 DNA follows: TGTGCCACCAGCAGAGAACAGGGGTACAATGAGCAGTTCTTC.

The V and J genes are TRBV20-1 and TRBJ2-7, with D possibly being TRBD2 (5 bases). CDR1 and CDR2 (germline): DFQATT, SNEGSKA (reference sequence). The CDR3 is made up of 15 amino acids. V lost 2 bases and J lost 3, with 17 bases in between. The CDR3: CSARTLDGKGYEQYF. The DNA of the CDR3 is TGCAGTGCTAGAACCCTGGACGGGAAAGGCTACGAGCAGTACTTC.

This clonotype was recorded at least ten times. The V gene is TRBV15, the J gene TRBJ1-5, with TRBD1 as a possible D gene (5 bases). The length of the CDR3 is 14 residues. Germline-derived CDR1 and CDR2 are LNHNV and YYDKDF (reference sequence). V was clipped by 8 bases and J by 4 bases, with 15 bases between them. CDR3: CATSGTVSNQPQHF. In DNA, the CDR3 is TGTGCCACCTCCGGGACGGTTAGTAATCAGCCCCAGCATTTT.

The J gene is TRBJ2-5, the V gene TRBV5-1; a possible D gene is TRBD1 (5 bases). V lost 3 bases and J 3 bases, leaving 12 bases between the germline ends. The CDR3 sequence is 14 residues long. In germline, CDR1 is SGHRS, CDR2 YFSETQ. The CDR3 nucleotides read TGCGCCAGCAGCTCAGGACACGGTAAAGAGACCCAGTACTTC. This codes for CASSSGHGKETQYF. The whole variable domain, remainder taken from reference TRBV5-1 and TRBJ2-5, is KAGVTQTPRYLIKTRGQQVTLSCSPISGHRSVSWYQQTPGQGLQFLFEYFSETQRNKGNFPGRFSGRQFSNSRSEMNVSTLELGDSALYLCASSSGHGKETQYFGPGTRLLVL.

The sample holds many counts of this clonotype. The chain recombines TRBV7-2 with TRBJ1-1, with D tentatively TRBD1 (5 bases). There are 13 residues in the CDR3. The germline V and J ends were trimmed by 4 bases and 3 bases, with 9 bases remaining between them. CDR1 and CDR2 from the germline V gene are SGHTA and FQGNSA. The DNA of the CDR3 is TGTGCCAGCAGCTCCAGGGTAGACACTGAAGCTTTCTTT. Translating it yields CASSSRVDTEAFF.

This clonotype was detected only a few times. The chain uses TRBV6-1 and TRBJ1-5; D perhaps matches TRBD1 (6 bases). This CDR3 has 19 amino acids. From germline, CDR1 is MNHNS and CDR2 SASEGT. V lost 2 bases, J lost 0 bases, and 20 bases lay in between. CDR3 amino acids: CASSEYAVGGRNSNQPQHF. The DNA for the CDR3 is TGTGCCAGCAGTGAATATGCTGTGGGGGGCCGTAATAGCAATCAGCCCCAGCATTTT.

This clonotype was found many times. One end of the junction is discordant with germline, which a read error may explain. The chain employs TRBV7-2 and TRBJ1-2, with 8 bases identical to TRBD1. The CDR3 spans 12 residues. Germline CDR1 and CDR2: SGHTA and FQGNSA. CDR3 in amino acids: CASSLATGAAGF. CDR3 DNA sequence: TGTGCCAGCAGCTTAGCGACAGGGGCCGCCGGTTTC.

This clonotype is a singleton in its sample. The rearrangement joins TRBV7-2 to TRBJ2-2, with D unclear. Germline V gives CDR1 SGHTA, CDR2 FQGNSA. Between the trimmed V and J ends, which lost 5 bases and 9 bases, there was a span of 13 bases. This CDR3 contains 13 residues. The CDR3 sequence is CASSPRGGRELFF. The CDR3 region has the DNA TGTGCCAGCAGCCCTAGAGGCGGCAGGGAGCTGTTTTTT.

In this sample, this clonotype turned up many times. The gene calls are TRBV7-9 and TRBJ1-4; D may be TRBD1 (6 bases). This CDR3 region has 15 residues. Germline-derived CDR1 and CDR2 are SEHNR and FQNEAQ (reference sequence). The V gene lost 3 bases and the J gene lost 4 bases, with 12 bases spanning the gap. The CDR3 reads CASSFWDTINEKLFF. The CDR3 region has the DNA TGTGCCAGCAGCTTTTGGGACACCATTAATGAAAAACTGTTTTTT.

V is TRBV28 and J is TRBJ2-1; TRBD2 matches 9 bases. Germline loops: CDR1 MDHEN, CDR2 SYDVKM. J was trimmed by 10 bases and V by 5 bases; bases with no gene match: 15. CDR3 size: 16 residues. The DNA of the CDR3 is TGTGCCAGCAGTCCCTGGGGTAGCGGGAGTGACGGAGAGCAGTTCTTC. This codes for CASSPWGSGSDGEQFF.

This chain links TRBV19 with TRBJ2-1; 7 nucleotides match TRBD1. Trimming cost V 5 bases and J 0 bases; bases outside gene matches: 13. CDR3 length: 18 residues. Germline CDR1 LNHDA, CDR2 SQIVND (reference sequence). In nucleotides, the CDR3 is TGTGCCAGTAGTGGAATACGGGCCAGGGGGAGCTCCTACAATGAGCAGTTCTTC. It is translated as CASSGIRARGSSYNEQFF.

This chain uses TRBV18 with TRBJ2-1; tentative D call: TRBD2 (5 bases). Trimming stripped 5 bases from V and 5 bases from J, with 22 bases between. Germline assignment: CDR1 KGHSH and CDR2 LQKENI. This CDR3 spans 17 amino acids. DNA for the CDR3: TGTGCCAGCTCATCCCCCCCTGGGAGCCACAGAGACAATGAGCAGTTCTTC. Translating gives CASSSPPGSHRDNEQFF.

This clonotype was recorded many times. This chain joins TRBV7-2 and TRBJ2-1; D is unresolved. Looked up from germline, CDR1 is SGHTA and CDR2 is FQGNSA. The V and J ends lost 1 base and 0 bases respectively, with 13 bases between them. The CDR3 consists of 17 residues. CDR3 DNA: TGTGCCAGCAGCTTAGGGGCAGCCTTAGACTCCTACAATGAGCAGTTCTTC. It is translated as CASSLGAALDSYNEQFF.

The chain carries TRBV7-2 and TRBJ1-5, with D possibly called TRBD1 or TRBD2 (5 bases each). The J call is in doubt because the DNA end fits TRBJ2-3 better. Germline V gives CDR1 SGHTA, CDR2 FQGNSA. The CDR3 has 15 amino acids. CDR3 bases: TGTGCCAGCAGCCGGGACGCGGCCCTGGTTCAGCCCCAGTATTTT. Translation gives CASSRDAALVQPQYF.

This clonotype has ten or more counts. The chain links TRBV12-3 or TRBV12-4 to TRBJ1-5; 8 bases align to TRBD1. V shed 11 bases, J shed 3 bases, and the junction held 3 bases outside the gene matches. The CDR3 spans 12 residues. In nucleotides, the CDR3 is TGTGCCTCCAGGGGGCTCAATCAGCCCCAGCATTTT. Protein product: CASRGLNQPQHF.

At least ten counts were recorded for this clonotype. The V and J genes are TRBV7-2 and TRBJ2-7; tentatively, D is TRBD1 (5 bases). Germline CDR1 and CDR2: SGHTA and FQGNSA. Deletions cut 3 bases from V and 5 bases from J, with 11 bases between. The CDR3 extends over 13 amino acids. CDR3 sequence (DNA): TGTGCCAGCAGCTTGGGGCTAGACGACGAGCAGTACTTC. Encoded protein: CASSLGLDDEQYF.

This clonotype has only a few counts. The chain has TRBV27 and TRBJ2-1; D unclear. CDR1 and CDR2 (germline): MNHEY, SMNVEV (reference sequence). The CDR3 runs to 13 residues. Trimming removed 4 bases from V and 3 bases from J, with 7 bases in between. The CDR3 DNA follows: TGTGCCAGCAGTTCCCGGTTCTACAATGAGCAGTTCTTC. Its protein product is CASSSRFYNEQFF.

This clonotype was seen many times. The DNA of the CDR3 is TGTGCCAGCAGCTCCAACCAAGAGACCCAGTACTTC. Translation: CASSSNQETQYF. The V and J genes are TRBV7-2 and TRBJ2-5; D not certain. Germline assignment: CDR1 SGHTA and CDR2 FQGNSA. Between the trimmed V and J ends, which lost 4 bases and 0 bases, there was a span of 3 bases. The CDR3 spans 12 residues. Complete variable domain (other parts from reference TRBV7-2 and TRBJ2-5): GAGVSQSPSNKVTEKGKDVELRCDPISGHTALYWYRQSLGQGLEFLIYFQGNSAPDKSGLPSDRFSAERTGGSVSTLTIQRTQQEDSAVYLCASSSNQETQYFGPGTRLLVL.

This clonotype was counted only a few times. This chain links TRBV2 with TRBJ1-1; no clear D gene. CDR3 size: 13 residues. Germline-derived CDR1 and CDR2 are SNHLY and FYNNEI. The ends were cut back, 6 bases at V and 2 bases at J, with 10 bases in the middle. Here the CDR3 reads CASSAEGNTEAFF. Written as DNA, the CDR3 is TGTGCCAGCAGCGCCGAGGGCAACACTGAAGCTTTCTTT.

The J gene is TRBJ2-2, the V gene TRBV20-1; 8 bases are shared with TRBD1. With V trimmed by 3 bases and J by 0 bases, 3 bases remained unmatched. The CDR3 is 15 amino acids. CDR1 and CDR2 (germline): DFQATT, SNEGSKA (reference sequence). DNA for the CDR3: TGCAGTGCTAGCAGGGGGCCCACGAACACCGGGGAGCTGTTTTTT. It specifies CSASRGPTNTGELFF.

This clonotype has ten or more counts. The V and J genes are TRBV28 and TRBJ1-5; 8 positions agree with TRBD1. CDR1 is MDHEN, CDR2 SYDVKM, per germline. The CDR3 runs 15 residues. V dropped 5 bases and J dropped 2; count of bases not matched to a gene: 5. CDR3 residues: CASSTDRGGNQPQHF. CDR3 DNA: TGTGCCAGCAGTACCGACAGGGGAGGCAATCAGCCCCAGCATTTT.

This chain connects TRBV20-1 to TRBJ2-5; D is ambiguous. The CDR3 sequence is 14 residues long. The V end was cut by 3 bases, the J end by 0 bases, with 11 bases between. CDR1 and CDR2 from the germline V gene are DFQATT and SNEGSKA (reference sequence). In DNA form, the CDR3 reads TGCAGTGCTAGGGATGCCGCATACCAAGAGACCCAGTACTTC. Amino acid sequence: CSARDAAYQETQYF.

V and J are TRBV19 and TRBJ1-5, with D unclear. Germline CDR1 and CDR2: LNHDA and SQIVND (reference sequence). The V and J ends lost 0 bases and 4 bases respectively, with 10 bases between them. The CDR3 is 15 residues long. CDR3 DNA sequence: TGTGCCAGTAGTATAGAACACAGTCAAAATCAGCCCCAGCATTTT. Residues: CASSIEHSQNQPQHF.

The chain joins TRBV7-8 to TRBJ1-2, with D uncertain. The germline V gene encodes CDR1 SGHVS and CDR2 FQNEAQ. The V end was cut by 5 bases, the J end by 8 bases, with 15 bases between. This CDR3 region has 13 residues. CDR3 sequence (DNA): TGTGCCAGCAGCCGACGGACTCGCGAGGGCTACACCTTC. Residues: CASSRRTREGYTF.

This clonotype was seen a handful of times. The chain joins TRBV12-3 or TRBV12-4 to TRBJ2-7; 11 nucleotides match TRBD2. J gave up 4 bases and V 7 bases, and 6 bases lay outside the gene matches. The CDR3 has 14 residues. Written as DNA, the CDR3 is TGTGCCAGCAAGCCGGGACTAGCGGATTACGAGCAGTACTTC. Translating gives CASKPGLADYEQYF.

Ten or more counts support this clonotype. J is TRBJ2-5 and V is TRBV27; 10 nucleotides agree with TRBD1. There are 15 residues in the CDR3. V was pared by 5 bases and J by 3 bases, with 6 bases of the junction left unmatched. Germline-derived CDR1 and CDR2 are MNHEY and SMNVEV (reference sequence). CDR3 residues: CASSPDRGYEETQYF. The CDR3 region has the DNA TGTGCCAGCAGTCCGGACAGGGGGTATGAAGAGACCCAGTACTTC.

This chain connects TRBV6-1 to TRBJ1-2; unclear D gene. CDR1 is MNHNS and CDR2 is SASEGT in the germline V gene. This CDR3 is built from 13 residues. Trimming removed 6 bases from V and 8 bases from J, with 16 bases in between. DNA for the CDR3: TGTGCCAGCAGGACTGCCTCCCGAGGGGGCTACACCTTC. It yields the protein CASRTASRGGYTF.

The rearrangement joins TRBV20-1 to TRBJ2-5, with a tentative D call TRBD2 (5 bases). V dropped 7 bases and J dropped 5 bases, with 20 bases sitting between them. The CDR3 length is 14 residues. Per germline, CDR1 DFQATT and CDR2 SNEGSKA (reference sequence). CDR3 protein: CSVEESLRRETQYF. In DNA form, the CDR3 reads TGCAGTGTTGAGGAAAGTCTGCGGAGGGAGACCCAGTACTTC.

Many counts were recorded for this clonotype. This rearrangement joins TRBV7-8 to TRBJ1-1, with 7 nucleotides matching TRBD1. Trimming at V came to 0 bases and at J to 0 bases, leaving 4 bases not matched to a gene. The germline V gene encodes CDR1 SGHVS and CDR2 FQNEAQ. The CDR3 is 16 residues long. The CDR3 region has the DNA TGTGCCAGCAGCTTAGCGGGGGGGACAGTGAACACTGAAGCTTTCTTT. Translated: CASSLAGGTVNTEAFF.